Sequencing of this TCR beta chain was carried out in a study of T cell changes during pregnancy in multiple sclerosis. The J segment lost 5 bases and the V segment lost 5 bases, leaving 8 bases of the junction unmatched. The CDR3 loop spans 14 amino acids. Per the germline V gene, CDR1 is SQVTM and CDR2 is ANQGSEA. Using immunoSEQ multiplex PCR, the repertoire was profiled, and TCRdb retains in-frame clones only, with some absent. The sample consists of 25,000 to 35,000 clones, 90% of them appearing once. This sequence joins TRBV29-1 and TRBJ2-3, with 9 bases lining up with TRBD1. The sequence was collected from a female donor in good health, enrolled as a control in a pregnancy study. Specimen: CD4+ T cells from peripheral blood mononuclear cells, collected in the second trimester of pregnancy. CDR3 DNA: TGCAGCGTTCCTACAGGGGGCATAGTAGATACGCAGTATTTT. Its protein is CSVPTGGIVDTQYF.